A selection of T cell receptor beta chains follows, all from one sample in a study of radiotherapy plus CTLA-4 blockade in lung cancer. The protocol was immunoSEQ multiplex PCR, while the TCRdb copy is restricted to in-frame clones and leaves out a portion. The sample carries 89,000 or so clones, more than 75% recorded once. Specimen: peripheral blood, collected from a patient treated with radiotherapy plus ipilimumab. These TCRs come from a human donor with non-small cell lung cancer who had a partial response to radiotherapy plus ipilimumab. Each CDR3 is given without its conserved first and last residue. A D gene is named only where the DNA matches it firmly.

d_call j_call v_call cdr3_length cdr3_aa
TRBD2 TRBJ2-1 TRBV27 14 ASSLPGAGGYNEQF
TRBD1 TRBJ2-5 TRBV6-5 11 ASTRQGGGTQY
- TRBJ2-1 TRBV7-2 13 ASSVKVLEKRPQF
- TRBJ1-1 TRBV11-3 12 ASSFSSGDTEAF
TRBD2 TRBJ2-1 TRBV28 14 ASTSAKGTRGNEQF
- TRBJ1-5 TRBV12-5 14 ASGLSVAGSNQPQH
- TRBJ2-3 TRBV11-2 12 ASSLGRGTDTQY
- TRBJ2-3 TRBV6-5 10 ASTSSGDTQY
- TRBJ2-1 TRBV11-2 12 AARLGHSYNEQF
- TRBJ1-2 TRBV7-8 12 ASSQTGNNYGYT
TRBD2 TRBJ2-5 TRBV7-6 14 ASSFGTSGEQETQY
- TRBJ2-7 TRBV5-4 11 ASSLRENYEQY
TRBD2 TRBJ2-1 TRBV5-4 13 ASSLSSGRHNEQF
TRBD1 TRBJ1-2 TRBV27 10 ASRQGAGGYT
- TRBJ1-3 TRBV6-1 12 ASSELSSGNTIY
TRBD1 TRBJ1-1 TRBV11-1 13 ASSSGTGLLTEAF
TRBD1 TRBJ1-1 TRBV29-1 11 SVEGQGGTEAF
TRBD1 TRBJ2-2 TRBV7-3 15 ASSLNRDRGSAGELF
TRBD2 TRBJ2-7 TRBV7-2 13 ASSSSLAAAYEQY
TRBD1 TRBJ1-2 TRBV18 13 ASSPNRGASYGYT
- TRBJ1-2 TRBV7-9 12 ASSLASAHYGYT
TRBD2 TRBJ2-1 TRBV6-4 12 ASSGASGRYEQF
- TRBJ2-3 TRBV10-1 11 ASSEVGTDTQY
TRBD1 TRBJ1-2 TRBV4-2 13 ASSQAVDRVNGYT
- TRBJ2-2 TRBV6-5 13 ASRFNRDHTGELF
TRBD2 TRBJ2-7 TRBV6-4 17 ASSQPECPMTSGRPEQY
- TRBJ2-5 TRBV5-1 12 ASSVRQTQETQY
- TRBJ1-2 TRBV15 12 ATSAQGTSYGYT
TRBD2 TRBJ2-1 TRBV4-1 15 ASSEAQGLAGEGEQF
TRBD1 TRBJ2-5 TRBV11-2 12 ASSFNRGKETQY
- TRBJ2-1 TRBV9 18 ASSAPRDRSHREESNEQF
- TRBJ1-5 TRBV9 12 ASSRGYSNQPQH
- TRBJ2-3 TRBV5-6 11 ASSSTRRGTQY
TRBD1 TRBJ2-5 TRBV5-1 11 ASSPGTEETQY
TRBD1 TRBJ2-3 TRBV18 14 ASSPELRGLADTQY
- TRBJ1-1 TRBV7-3 13 ASSLTGDLGTEAF
TRBD2 TRBJ2-3 TRBV7-7 11 ASSRGGADTQY
TRBD2 TRBJ2-1 TRBV10-1 14 ASSDSGTSPRNEQF
- TRBJ2-5 TRBV7-7 16 ASRASEGFRRFQLTQY
TRBD2 TRBJ2-1 TRBV4-1 14 ASSPKEAQREDEQF
TRBD1 TRBJ1-2 TRBV23-1 14 ASSPQGARPNYGYT
- TRBJ2-3 TRBV6-5 10 ASSLGADTQY
TRBD2 TRBJ2-5 TRBV5-3 15 ARSPYGTSGSGETQY
- - TRBV19 13 ASSEQGGQGYEQY
TRBD1 TRBJ2-7 TRBV6-1 13 ASSERDRTGIEQY
- TRBJ2-7 TRBV6-1 14 ASSGVTGRGSYEQY